This T cell receptor beta chain is from a study of blood T cell repertoires in COVID-19. As for the study in general: Both acute and convalescent COVID-19 samples were obtained from the United States, Italy and Spain. The cDNA or gDNA used as material had been derived from T cells, B-cell-depleted T cells, or PBMCs.

In the authors' methods: Estimation of nucleated cell counts was performed using reference gene primer amplification. The table came from immunoSEQ multiplex PCR; TCRdb's copy has only in-frame clones and leaves some out. The V and J calls and clone size were taken over from that table, and D and trimming were inferred from the DNA. Among about 150,000 clones listed, approximately 90% were seen once. Germline CDR1 is LNHDA and CDR2 is SQIVND (reference sequence). V lost 7 bases to trimming and J lost 8 bases, with 20 bases between them. This CDR3 has 14 residues. Material for sequencing was peripheral blood. The rearrangement uses TRBV19 and TRBJ1-1; no definite D call. The TCR originated in a human donor in a cohort sampled during active COVID-19. The CDR3 region is CASTAALLPPEAFF. Written as DNA, the CDR3 is TGTGCCAGTACAGCGGCCTTACTACCTCCCGAAGCTTTCTTT. The full variable domain, in which reference TRBV19 and TRBJ1-1 provide the parts outside the CDR3, is DGGITQSPKYLFRKEGQNVTLSCEQNLNHDAMYWYRQDPGQGLRLIYYSQIVNDFQKGDIAEGYSVSREKKESFPLTVTSAQKNPTAFYLCASTAALLPPEAFFGQGTRLTVV.